Included here is one TCR beta chain sequence, with context. This entry is derived from a study of OX40 agonist ivuxolimab in advanced cancers. Produced via immunoSEQ multiplex PCR; TCRdb's table is partial and in-frame only. This table holds 80,000 to 100,000 clones, 90% to 95% found once. J lost 4 bases, V lost 8 bases, and 1 base had no gene match. Germline CDR1 is MGHDK and CDR2 is SYGVNS. The CDR3 runs to 12 residues. The material sequenced was CD4+ or CD8+ T cells sorted from blood, taken in a trial of the OX40 agonist ivuxolimab. The chain uses TRBV25-1 and TRBJ1-1; 10 bases agree with TRBD1. The source is an adult with an advanced solid tumor such as melanoma, head and neck, liver or kidney cancer. The CDR3 sequence: CASGDRGTEAFF. The DNA for the CDR3 is TGTGCCAGCGGGGACAGGGGCACTGAAGCTTTCTTT.